Following are 20 T cell receptor beta chains from one sample sequenced in a study of cytomegalovirus exposure and HLA in healthy donors. Primers included in the PCR were 60 Vbeta and 13 Jbeta primers. Sequencing used immunoSEQ multiplex PCR; TCRdb keeps in-frame clones, though not all of them. The sample lists roughly 160,000 clones, approximately 81% occurring once. The sequenced sample consisted of PBMCs. These receptors were collected from a boy younger than 10 in good health and CMV-seronegative.

The V call is TRBV6-1, the J call TRBJ2-1; tentative D call: TRBD1 (6 bases). V was clipped by 0 bases and J by 3 bases, with 6 bases between them. This CDR3 is 14 amino acids long. In germline, CDR1 is MNHNS, CDR2 SASEGT. The CDR3: CASSEAGGYNEQFF. The CDR3 DNA reads TGTGCCAGCAGTGAAGCAGGGGGCTACAATGAGCAGTTCTTC.

The rearrangement joins TRBV2 to TRBJ2-5, with 8 bases fitting TRBD1. This CDR3 comprises 14 residues. Germline V gene sequence: CDR1 SNHLY, CDR2 FYNNEI. The junction had 3 bases not matched to a gene; V was cut back by 5 bases and J by 1 base. DNA of the CDR3: TGTGCCAGCAGTCAGACAGGGGCCCAAGAGACCCAGTACTTC. This gives the protein CASSQTGAQETQYF.

The table lists this clone with a few counts. This chain links TRBV6-5 with TRBJ2-7; 8 nucleotides agree with TRBD1. Germline assignment: CDR1 MNHEY and CDR2 SVGAGI. This CDR3 contains 15 residues. V lost 6 bases and J lost 5; bases outside the gene matches: 12. This chain's CDR3 is CASREWAGGQNEQYF. Written as DNA, the CDR3 is TGTGCCAGCAGGGAGTGGGCAGGGGGCCAGAACGAGCAGTACTTC.

The CDR3 region is CASSYDRGYEQYF. The CDR3 coding sequence is TGTGCCAGCAGTTATGACAGGGGGTACGAGCAGTACTTC. The gene calls are TRBV27 and TRBJ2-7; TRBD1 aligns across 9 bases. The junction had 2 bases not matched to a gene; V was cut back by 4 bases and J by 4 bases. The germline CDR1 and CDR2 sequences are MNHEY and SMNVEV (reference sequence). The CDR3 extends over 13 amino acids.

This chain uses TRBV5-1 with TRBJ1-1; 11 nucleotides line up with TRBD1. The trim removed 0 bases at V and 0 bases at J, leaving 4 bases unmatched. Germline V gene sequence: CDR1 SGHRS, CDR2 YFSETQ. The CDR3 is 17 residues long. The CDR3: CASSLVRDRGMNTEAFF. The CDR3 DNA reads as TGCGCCAGCAGCTTGGTCCGGGACAGGGGGATGAACACTGAAGCTTTCTTT.

V and J are TRBV6-1 and TRBJ2-1, with D possibly being TRBD2 (5 bases). Trimming stripped 6 bases from V and 7 bases from J, with 19 bases between. CDR1 and CDR2 from the germline V gene are MNHNS and SASEGT. The CDR3 extends over 15 amino acids. CDR3 loop: CASRLDYLGGNEQFF. DNA of the CDR3: TGTGCCAGCAGACTCGACTATCTAGGTGGGAATGAGCAGTTCTTC.

This CDR3 is CASSEWASNSYNEQFF. In nucleotides, the CDR3 is TGTGCCAGCAGTGAATGGGCTAGCAACTCCTACAATGAGCAGTTCTTC. The chain employs TRBV25-1 and TRBJ2-1; tentatively, D is TRBD2 (5 bases). Trimming removed 1 base from V and 0 bases from J, with 10 bases in between. This CDR3 is built from 16 residues. From germline, CDR1 is MGHDK and CDR2 SYGVNS.

This clone has just one count. The V gene is TRBV2, the J gene TRBJ1-3; D is uncertain. CDR1 and CDR2 (germline): SNHLY, FYNNEI. This CDR3 comprises 17 residues. Deletions cut 1 base from V and 0 bases from J, with 13 bases between. The CDR3, as DNA: TGTGCCAGCAGTGAAGTTGGCGGCGAGGTCTCTGGAAACACCATATATTTT. Translating gives CASSEVGGEVSGNTIYF.

This clone appeared once. The rearrangement links TRBV5-6 to TRBJ1-1; D is perhaps TRBD1 (6 bases). Trimming left V 3 bases short and J 0 bases short, with 12 bases between. CDR3 length: 15 amino acids. CDR1 and CDR2 from the germline V gene are SGHDT and YYEEEE. CDR3 coding DNA: TGTGCCAGCAGCTCAGAGACAGGAATGAACACTGAAGCTTTCTTT. Protein product: CASSSETGMNTEAFF.

J is TRBJ1-4 and V is TRBV6-5; 9 bases are shared with TRBD1. This CDR3 is 15 amino acids long. With 0 bases clipped from V and 8 bases from J, the junction kept 4 bases outside the gene matches. Germline values: CDR1 MNHEY, CDR2 SVGAGI. The CDR3 DNA is TGTGCCAGCAGTTACTCAGGGACAGGGATGGAAAAACTGTTTTTT. Translated, it gives CASSYSGTGMEKLFF.

V is TRBV5-1 and J is TRBJ2-7, with D uncertain. There are 12 residues in the CDR3. Germline-derived CDR1 and CDR2 are SGHRS and YFSETQ. With 0 bases removed from V and 5 bases from J, the gap between germline ends came to 6 bases. CDR3 DNA: TGCGCCAGCAGCTTGGCGGTAGACGAGCAGTACTTC. It translates to CASSLAVDEQYF.

This clone was seen only once. The rearrangement joins TRBV5-6 to TRBJ2-7; 8 nucleotides line up with TRBD2. The CDR3 is 17 residues long. Looked up from germline, CDR1 is SGHDT and CDR2 is YYEEEE. Trimming took 4 bases from V and 0 from J; bases not matched to a gene: 12. CDR3 region: CASSRVETSDYSYEQYF. CDR3 sequence (DNA): TGTGCCAGCAGCCGGGTGGAGACTAGCGATTACTCCTACGAGCAGTACTTC.

The chain carries TRBV2 and TRBJ1-2, with 9 bases matching TRBD1. CDR1 is SNHLY, CDR2 FYNNEI, per germline. The V segment lost 2 bases and the J segment 3 bases; nucleotides outside the gene matches: 4. The CDR3 runs 15 residues. The CDR3 bases are TGTGCCAGCAGTGAAAAACAGGGGGCCGACTATGGCTACACCTTC. It is translated as CASSEKQGADYGYTF.

V gene TRBV19 combines with J gene TRBJ2-2; 10 bases match TRBD2. The V gene end was trimmed by 6 bases and the J gene end by 3 bases; junction bases not matched to a gene: 4. The CDR3 extends over 15 amino acids. CDR1 is LNHDA and CDR2 is SQIVND in the germline V gene (reference sequence). The CDR3 reads CASRKREGHTGELFF. CDR3 DNA: TGTGCCAGTAGAAAGCGGGAGGGCCACACCGGGGAGCTGTTTTTT.

CDR3 sequence reads: CASSESYYEQYF. The CDR3 bases are TGCGCCAGCAGTGAGTCGTACTACGAGCAGTACTTC. The V call is TRBV10-1, the J call TRBJ2-7; D gene uncertain. The CDR3 is made up of 12 amino acids. Germline V gives CDR1 WNHNN, CDR2 SYGVQD (reference sequence). With 0 bases removed from V and 3 bases from J, the gap between germline ends came to 3 bases.

This chain connects TRBV29-1 to TRBJ2-1, with D perhaps TRBD2 (6 bases). Germline CDR1 is SQVTM and CDR2 is ANQGSEA. This CDR3 region has 14 residues. V lost 5 bases to trimming and J lost 8 bases, with 19 bases between them. DNA for the CDR3: TGCAGCGTTACCGGGACTGGCGGGAAACATGAGCAGTTCTTC. It translates to CSVTGTGGKHEQFF.

The rearrangement joins TRBV13 to TRBJ2-1, with 8 bases lining up with TRBD1. V shed 3 bases and J 7 bases; nucleotides not matched to a gene: 11. The germline gives CDR1 PRHDT, CDR2 FYEKMQ (reference sequence). There are 16 residues in the CDR3. This CDR3 reads CASSFFTQGARNEQFF. The DNA of the CDR3 is TGTGCCAGCAGCTTTTTCACGCAGGGGGCGAGGAATGAGCAGTTCTTC.

V and J are TRBV2 and TRBJ1-4, with TRBD1 as a possible D gene (6 bases). V dropped 6 bases and J dropped 0 bases, with 11 bases sitting between them. CDR1 is SNHLY, CDR2 FYNNEI, per germline. This CDR3 spans 15 amino acids. DNA for the CDR3: TGTGCCAGCAGCGGGGACATATCAACTAATGAAAAACTGTTTTTT. The encoded protein is CASSGDISTNEKLFF.

V and J are TRBV6-1 and TRBJ1-2; D is ambiguous. This CDR3 spans 11 amino acids. CDR1 and CDR2 from the germline V gene are MNHNS and SASEGT. With 5 bases removed from V and 2 bases from J, the gap between germline ends came to 3 bases. The CDR3 DNA reads as TGTGCCAGCAGTCAGAACTATGGCTACACCTTC. Its translation: CASSQNYGYTF.

The chain employs TRBV11-1 and TRBJ2-3, with 14 bases identical to TRBD2. The CDR3 sequence is 18 residues long. The V gene end was trimmed by 2 bases and the J gene end by 3 bases; junction bases not matched to a gene: 7. The germline V gene has CDR1 SGHAT and CDR2 FQDESV (reference sequence). Here the CDR3 DNA reads TGTGCCAGCAGCTTAAAAGGGACTAGCGGGAGAAGGACAGATACGCAGTATTTT. The encoded protein is CASSLKGTSGRRTDTQYF.